The present T cell receptor (beta chain) was sequenced within a study of blood T cells in healthy people across ages (dated by TCRdb to 2014 to 2015). Background for the entire study: In model experiments, roughly one uniquely barcoded TCR beta cDNA molecule per two T cells was captured by template switching. Using the same blood draw, the study looked at two additional independent replicas of 1 million unique cDNA reads for two donors, one aged 18 to 30 and the other aged 80 or older. Age-related changes in TCR beta repertoire diversity were measured in the study by deep sequencing normalized with unique cDNA molecular identifiers. To avoid experimental bias, donors of different ages were randomly spread across the sequencing lanes. The donors were divided into four age groups: young (average approximately 17 years), middle-aged (under 40), aged (about 56) and long-lived (roughly 82).

This clonotype was counted between two and nine times. What antigen it recognizes has not been identified. No base qualities exist here, and no much larger clone lies one base off it. Systemically healthy Caucasian individuals from Russia, around 39 in total and aged about 6 to 95 years, were included as donors. Approximately 9.7 milliliters of peripheral blood were drawn from each donor into EDTA-treated Vacutainer tubes. Ficoll-Paque density-gradient centrifugation was used to isolate PBMCs, with at least 6.5 million obtained per sample. Trizol reagent was used to extract total RNA from PBMCs, with at least 5.5 micrograms per sample. Naive CD45RAhigh/CD27high T cell percentages were measured by flow cytometry on a PBMC aliquot from every donor. General conclusions and limits of the study: Total diversity estimates from one million sequenced T cells were considered lower bounds and underestimates. Compared with the aged group, the long-lived group had more naive CD4+ T cells, fewer expanded clones and increased TCR diversity, suggesting age selection. Donor CMV infection status was unknown, potentially confounding age-related changes in expanded clonotypes. Observed TCR beta diversity per million T cells fell roughly linearly with age, and a significant reduction was already apparent by age approximately 40. The percentage of naive T cells measured by flow cytometry correlated strongly with observed TCR beta diversity. Conclusive comparison of naive and antigen-experienced compartments was prevented by the profiling of bulk unsorted PBMCs.

The library was produced with 5' RACE. TCRdb names Illumina HiSeq 2500 as the instrument used. A second PCR of roughly 7 to 12 cycles was run with a J-beta primer mix and a sample-barcoded 5' primer. A unique molecular identifier was introduced onto each TCR beta cDNA molecule by a template-switch 5' adaptor carrying 12 random nucleotides. Each sample yielded at least 2.5 million CDR3-containing paired-end reads. First-strand cDNA synthesis was performed from all RNA using the Mint cDNA synthesis kit, with priming by a TRBC-specific oligonucleotide. Following uracil-DNA glycosylase treatment, a first 18-cycle PCR with universal primers M1SS and BC2_uni_R was performed on all cDNA. The source study handled its data this way. For normalization, 1 million high-quality reads, each with a distinct molecular identifier, were randomly selected from each sample. Reads sharing molecular identifiers were discarded rather than binned into consensus sequences. MiTCR, run with a Q25 quality threshold and the strictest error-elimination algorithm, handled CDR3 identification, clonotype clustering and error correction. A nonparametric unseen species model using Euler transformation provided a lower-bound estimate of total TCR beta diversity. In TCRdb, the public reads were trimmed at Q25 with fastp and aligned with MiXCR, with productive beta chains retained. Identical CDR3 proteins give one entry, which carries the most common genes and DNA. The V and J calls follow TCRdb's processing rather than the paper's. This sample comprises some 900,000 distinct CDR3 sequences, roughly 50% of them detected only once. Around an eighth of the sample is held by the ten biggest clonotypes.

This TCR was recovered from a man aged 25 to 40 in good health. The sample taken for sequencing was blood.

The CDR3 protein: CASSQGDAARQFF. The nucleotide sequence is TGTGCCAGCAGCCAAGGGGACGCTGCGAGGCAGTTCTTC. The rearrangement combines TRBV3-1 with TRBJ2-1; the D gene cannot be resolved beyond TRBD1 or TRBD2, each matching 5 bases. V lost 1 base and J lost 12 bases; the stretch between them is 13 bases long. The germline V gene (reference sequence) supplies CDR1 LGHDT and CDR2 YNNKEL. The CDR3 spans 13 residues, from the cysteine through the phenylalanine. The read is trimmed to its CDR3 DNA, 39 bases read in frame from base 1.